The 11 T cell receptor beta chains below all came from one sample that was sequenced in a study of blood T cell repertoires in COVID-19. Assay used: immunoSEQ multiplex PCR; TCRdb lists only in-frame clones, some missing. The table includes 200,000 to 250,000 clones, over 80% detected once. Sample: PBMCs or T cells enriched from blood (not recorded which). The receptors shown here come from a woman in her twenties or thirties who had been exposed to COVID-19.

The chain couples TRBV5-6 to TRBJ2-1, with 10 bases aligning to TRBD2. This CDR3 contains 15 residues. Germline V lookup: CDR1 SGHDT, CDR2 YYEEEE. V shed 2 bases and J 2 bases; nucleotides not matched to a gene: 1. The CDR3 DNA is TGTGCCAGCAGCTTACTAGCGGGAACCTACAATGAGCAGTTCTTC. Encoded protein: CASSLLAGTYNEQFF.

The chain carries TRBV2 and TRBJ2-7; tentative D call: TRBD2 (6 bases). V shed 6 bases and J shed 6 bases, with 18 bases lying between them. Germline CDR1 reads SNHLY; CDR2 reads FYNNEI. CDR3 length: 14 residues. CDR3 amino acids: CASSSHAGSPEQYF. Written as DNA, the CDR3 is TGTGCCAGCAGCAGCCACGCGGGATCCCCCGAGCAGTACTTC.

This clone was recorded once. The genes are TRBV11-2 and TRBJ2-3; TRBD2 might be the D (5 bases). V gave up 0 bases and J gave up 2 bases, with 6 bases separating them. Germline CDR1 is SGHAT and CDR2 is FQNNGV. The CDR3 contains 14 residues. CDR3 protein: CASSLEDFTDTQYF. CDR3 bases: TGTGCCAGCAGCTTAGAGGACTTCACAGATACGCAGTATTTT.

The J gene is TRBJ2-1, the V gene TRBV2, with TRBD2 as a possible D gene (7 bases). Trimming removed 5 bases from V and 9 bases from J, with 23 bases in between. This CDR3 contains 16 residues. The germline V gene has CDR1 SNHLY and CDR2 FYNNEI. The CDR3 protein is CASSYTLAGGGGEQFF. CDR3 bases: TGTGCCAGCAGTTACACCTTAGCCGGAGGGGGGGGTGAGCAGTTCTTC.

The genes are TRBV20-1 and TRBJ2-1, with D perhaps matching TRBD2 (5 bases). There are 15 residues in the CDR3. Germline V gene sequence: CDR1 DFQATT, CDR2 SNEGSKA (reference sequence). Trimming left V 3 bases short and J 6 bases short, with 18 bases between. CDR3 bases: TGCAGTGCTAGTGATCCGGGATCGAGGCTCAATGAGCAGTTCTTC. Protein: CSASDPGSRLNEQFF.

The chain recombines TRBV6-5 with TRBJ1-6; D unclear. Trimming shortened V by 6 bases and J by 7 bases, and 7 bases separated the two germline ends. The CDR3 has 12 residues. The germline V gene has CDR1 MNHEY and CDR2 SVGAGI. The CDR3 DNA reads as TGTGCCAGCAGAGAGCTAAATTCACCCCTCCACTTT. Amino acids: CASRELNSPLHF.

The chain is built from TRBV27 and TRBJ2-7; 9 nucleotides align to TRBD1. Germline CDR1 and CDR2: MNHEY and SMNVEV (reference sequence). CDR3 length equals 16 residues. Losses at the gene ends were 5 bases for V and 2 bases for J; bases not matched to a gene: 10. The CDR3 DNA follows: TGTGCCAGCAGTCCCGCGGACAGGGGCCCAACCTACGAGCAGTACTTC. This sequence encodes CASSPADRGPTYEQYF.

The chain is built from TRBV30 and TRBJ1-2; the D gene is possibly TRBD1 (5 bases). V was trimmed by 1 base and J by 2 bases, leaving 8 bases between them. This CDR3 contains 13 residues. The germline gives CDR1 GTSNPN, CDR2 SVGIG (reference sequence). CDR3 sequence reads: CAWSGGRNYGYTF. As DNA, the CDR3 is TGTGCCTGGAGTGGGGGCAGGAACTATGGCTACACCTTC.

V is TRBV3-1 (or the pseudogene TRBV3-2) and J is TRBJ2-1, with 11 bases aligning to TRBD2. Trimming took 6 bases from V and 0 from J; bases not matched to a gene: 4. Germline V lookup: CDR1 LGHDT, CDR2 YNNKEL (reference sequence). This CDR3 is built from 16 residues. CDR3 loop: CASSRGLAGSYNEQFF. The CDR3 DNA reads TGTGCCAGCAGTCGCGGACTAGCGGGCTCCTACAATGAGCAGTTCTTC.

This clone was observed once. This chain links TRBV14 with TRBJ2-7; the match to TRBD1 covers 12 bases. CDR3 size: 17 residues. Germline V gives CDR1 SGHDN, CDR2 FVKESK. V was clipped by 1 base and J by 5 bases; unmatched bases: 9. The CDR3 DNA sequence: TGTGCCAGCAGCCAAGCCCTACCCGGGACAGGGGGCGACGAGCAGTACTTC. The encoded protein is CASSQALPGTGGDEQYF.

The CDR3, as DNA: TGTGCCAGCAGCCCGGGACAGGGGTACGAGCAGTACTTC. Its translation: CASSPGQGYEQYF. This chain connects TRBV16 to TRBJ2-7, with TRBD1 identical over 10 bases. The CDR3 sequence is 13 residues long. CDR1 and CDR2 from the germline V gene are KGHSY and FQNENV. V lost 4 bases and J lost 4; bases outside the gene matches: 1.